The present T cell receptor beta chain was sequenced within a study of blood T cell repertoires in COVID-19. Study details: COVID-19 samples, acute and convalescent, were from the United States, Italy and Spain. PBMCs, B-cell-depleted T cells, or T cells provided the cDNA or gDNA that made up the material.

Profiled with immunoSEQ multiplex PCR; TCRdb holds only in-frame clones, not every one. The sample shows 70,000 or so clones, around 75% of them seen only once. The sequence came from a man between 65 and 79 years old with acute or convalescent COVID-19. The sample consisted of peripheral blood.

The DNA for the CDR3 is TGTGCCATCAGTGGATCCGGGACAGGGGGTTCCTATAATTCACCCCTCCACTTT. It is translated as CAISGSGTGGSYNSPLHF. The genes are TRBV10-3 and TRBJ1-6; TRBD1 agrees at 11 bases. The V segment lost 4 bases and the J segment 1 base; nucleotides outside the gene matches: 6. Germline V CDR1 and CDR2: ENHRY, SYGVKD. The CDR3 is 18 amino acids.